The rows below give T cell receptor beta chains drawn from one sample of a study of T cells in Graves' hyperthyroidism and ophthalmopathy. Each CDR3 protein gets one entry after TCRdb re-called the multiplex PCR reads with MiXCR. This sample has some 700,000 distinct CDR3 sequences; roughly 17% occur once, and the top ten carry 15% to 17%. Input material: blood. All receptors come from a man between 45 and 60 years old with Graves' hyperthyroidism. Both conserved end residues are part of each CDR3. The order of the fields is D gene, J gene, V gene, clone size, CDR3 protein, CDR3 DNA. The D gene is left open where the match is weak. Clone size is given for some rows only: seen once, a few or many times, or a class if the clone is expanded.

>NA|TRBJ1-5|TRBV5-1|NA
CASSRGPGAQPQHF
TGCGCCAGCAGCCGGGGCCCTGGGGCTCAGCCCCAGCATTTT
>NA|TRBJ2-2|TRBV24-1|many
CATSDRSDGGTYTGELFF
TGTGCCACCAGTGACCGATCGGACGGGGGAACTTACACCGGGGAGCTGTTTTTT
>NA|TRBJ1-5|TRBV2|many
CASRGTFTYNQPQHF
TGTGCCAGCAGGGGGACTTTCACCTACAATCAGCCCCAGCATTTT
>NA|TRBJ2-7|TRBV19|NA
CASSIYRRAYEQYF
TGTGCCAGTAGTATTTATAGAAGAGCCTACGAGCAGTACTTC
>NA|TRBJ2-2|TRBV24-1|NA
CATSDPRNTGELFF
TGTGCCACCAGTGATCCGAGAAACACCGGGGAGCTGTTTTTT
>TRBD2|TRBJ2-5|TRBV6-2/TRBV6-3|NA
CASSSRIAGSGETQYF
TGTGCCAGCAGTTCAAGGATAGCGGGGAGCGGGGAGACCCAGTACTTC
>NA|TRBJ2-5|TRBV6-2/TRBV6-3|many
CASTRTQETQYF
TGTGCCAGCACACGGACCCAAGAGACCCAGTACTTC
>NA|TRBJ2-1|TRBV12-3/TRBV12-4|many
CASSPLVLYNEQFF
TGTGCCAGCAGCCCACTCGTACTGTACAATGAGCAGTTCTTC
>NA|TRBJ1-4|TRBV5-1|many
CASSQDTTNEKLFF
TGCGCCAGCAGCCAGGACACAACTAATGAAAAACTGTTTTTT
>TRBD1|TRBJ2-3|TRBV6-5|NA
CASSWPSGTGSTDTQYF
TGTGCCAGCAGTTGGCCCTCCGGGACAGGCTCCACAGATACGCAGTATTTT
>TRBD2|TRBJ2-6|TRBV3-1|NA
CASSRSGRTTGANVLTF
TGTGCCAGCAGTCGTAGCGGGAGAACAACGGGGGCCAACGTCCTGACTTTC
>TRBD2|TRBJ2-3|TRBV7-2|few
CASSSRGGGWDTQYF
TGTGCCAGCAGCTCGAGGGGCGGGGGATGGGATACGCAGTATTTT
>TRBD1|TRBJ2-2|TRBV7-3|NA
CASSLMGQSGELFF
TGTGCCAGCAGCTTAATGGGACAGTCCGGGGAGCTGTTTTTT
>NA|TRBJ1-4|TRBV28|many
CASSLLPRLGEKLFF
TGTGCCAGCAGTTTATTGCCACGGCTGGGCGAAAAACTGTTTTTT
>NA|TRBJ2-7|TRBV28|many
CASSLGGSGGGATYEQYF
TGTGCCAGCAGCTTAGGGGGTTCAGGGGGGGGGGCCACCTACGAGCAGTACTTC
>NA|TRBJ1-3|TRBV29-1|few
CSVVPDFGNTIYF
TGCAGCGTTGTCCCAGACTTCGGAAACACCATATATTTT
>NA|TRBJ1-5|TRBV28|NA
CTSSLTEQPQHF
TGTACCAGCAGTCTCACGGAACAGCCCCAGCATTTT
>NA|TRBJ2-7|TRBV12-3/TRBV12-4|NA
CASSWEFNEQYF
TGTGCCAGCAGTTGGGAATTTAACGAGCAGTACTTC
>TRBD2|TRBJ2-7|TRBV5-1|many
CASSFSGRKRFVYEQYF
TGCGCCAGCAGCTTTAGCGGGAGAAAAAGATTCGTTTACGAGCAGTACTTC
>NA|TRBJ2-1|TRBV12-3/TRBV12-4|many
CASSFAGSVIFVDEQFF
TGTGCCAGCAGTTTCGCGGGTAGCGTGATCTTTGTCGATGAGCAGTTCTTC
>TRBD2|TRBJ2-1|TRBV27|many
CASSLAGGRYNEQFF
TGTGCCAGCAGCTTAGCGGGAGGGCGCTACAATGAGCAGTTCTTC
>NA|TRBJ2-7|TRBV6-2/TRBV6-3|many
CASSTILKFEQYF
TGTGCCAGCAGTACGATCCTTAAGTTCGAGCAGTACTTC